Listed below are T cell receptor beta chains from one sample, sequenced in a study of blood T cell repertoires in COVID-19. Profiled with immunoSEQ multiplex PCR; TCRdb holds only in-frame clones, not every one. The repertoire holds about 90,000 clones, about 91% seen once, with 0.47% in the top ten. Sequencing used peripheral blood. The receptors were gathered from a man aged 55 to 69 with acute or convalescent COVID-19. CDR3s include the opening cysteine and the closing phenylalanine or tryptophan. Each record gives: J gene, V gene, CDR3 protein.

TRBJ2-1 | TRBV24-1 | CATSAGQGINEQFF
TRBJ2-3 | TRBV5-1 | CASSFQRGGTDTQYF
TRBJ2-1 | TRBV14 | CASSQDWASGSNEQFF
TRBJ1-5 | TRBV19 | CASRDSNYNQPQHF
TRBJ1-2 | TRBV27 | CASSLGSRGYGYTF
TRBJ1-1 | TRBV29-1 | CSEGSLGTEAFF
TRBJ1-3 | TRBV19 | CASRFPGHPNSGNTIYF
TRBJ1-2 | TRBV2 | CASSASTTYGYTF
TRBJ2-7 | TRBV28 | CASSTYRSYEQYF
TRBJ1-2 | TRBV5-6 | CASSLGLGRINYGYTF
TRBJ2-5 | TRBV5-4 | CASSLSGGGTQYF
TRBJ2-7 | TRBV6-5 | CASSYGGRVTSYEQYF
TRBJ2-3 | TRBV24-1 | CATSVQGANTQYF
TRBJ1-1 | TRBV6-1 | CASSDRRTKDEAFF
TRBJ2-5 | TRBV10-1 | CASSPGARETQYF
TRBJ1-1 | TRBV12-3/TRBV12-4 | CASRAGANTEAFF
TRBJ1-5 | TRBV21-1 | CASSKGRTGEVNQPQHF
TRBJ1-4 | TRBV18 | CASSPLGANNEKLFF
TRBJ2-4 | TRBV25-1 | CASSDAGAKNIQYF
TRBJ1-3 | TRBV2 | CASASRGGSYGNTIYF
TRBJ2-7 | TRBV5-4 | CASSRAGGSYEQYF
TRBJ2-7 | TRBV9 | CASSGGQGRDEQYF
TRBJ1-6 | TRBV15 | CATSPGAKSPLHF
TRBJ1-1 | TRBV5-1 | CASSLGTGIMNTEAFF
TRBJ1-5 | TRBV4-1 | CASSQAGQGGNQPQHF
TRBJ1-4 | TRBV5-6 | CASSLWPFNEKLFF
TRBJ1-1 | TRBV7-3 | CASSLGGGTEAFF
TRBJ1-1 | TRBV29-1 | CSVEGGTGRAFF
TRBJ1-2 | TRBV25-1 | CASSGGLQVGGYTF
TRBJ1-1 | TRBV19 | CASSMGGIEAFF
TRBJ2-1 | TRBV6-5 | CASRRLFYNEQFF
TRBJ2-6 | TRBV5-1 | CASSGTGLTNVLTF
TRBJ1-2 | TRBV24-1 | CATSKSPIYGYTF
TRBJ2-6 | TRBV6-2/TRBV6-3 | CASSSLAGAGANVLTF
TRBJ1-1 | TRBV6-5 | CASRDTGVGTEAFF
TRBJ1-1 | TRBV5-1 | CASSLYPGQRNTEAFF
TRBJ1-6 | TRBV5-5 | CASSAGQGTGPPLHF
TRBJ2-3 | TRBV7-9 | CASSAGGTDTQYF
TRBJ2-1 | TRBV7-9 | CASSPLAGDTYNEQFF
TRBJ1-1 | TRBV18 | CASSPPVAMQGNLAEAFF
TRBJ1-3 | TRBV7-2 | CASSAGQGDGNTIYF
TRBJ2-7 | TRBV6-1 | CASSERQGAEQYF
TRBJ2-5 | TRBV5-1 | CASSKGLAGVQETQYF
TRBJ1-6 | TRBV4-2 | CASSLSHRGDYNSPLHF
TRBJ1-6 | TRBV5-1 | CASSLWDSDSPLHF
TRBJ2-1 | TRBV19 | CASTSGQVSYNEQFF
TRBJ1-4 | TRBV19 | CASNSRGLGEKLFF
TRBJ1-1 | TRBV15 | CATSRSGGYTEAFF
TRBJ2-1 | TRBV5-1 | CASSLDLGARNEQFF
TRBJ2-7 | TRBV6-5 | CASEPHGGSKHEQYF
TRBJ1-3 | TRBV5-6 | CASSLVGRGSGNTIYF
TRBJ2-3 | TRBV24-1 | CATSDPGLAGPRDTQYF
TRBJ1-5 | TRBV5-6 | CASSTGQGGFNQPQHF
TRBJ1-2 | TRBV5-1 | CASSSMGQAYGYTF
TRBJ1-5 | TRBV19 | CASSMTGINQPQHF
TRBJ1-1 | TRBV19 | CASSIDRIGAEAFF
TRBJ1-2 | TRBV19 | CASSIDLLGARGYGYTF
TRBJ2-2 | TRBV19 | CASSIGGTTNTGELFF
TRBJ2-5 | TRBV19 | CASSPSSPSGGETQYF
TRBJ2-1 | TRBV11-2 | CASSRGLAGSDEQFF